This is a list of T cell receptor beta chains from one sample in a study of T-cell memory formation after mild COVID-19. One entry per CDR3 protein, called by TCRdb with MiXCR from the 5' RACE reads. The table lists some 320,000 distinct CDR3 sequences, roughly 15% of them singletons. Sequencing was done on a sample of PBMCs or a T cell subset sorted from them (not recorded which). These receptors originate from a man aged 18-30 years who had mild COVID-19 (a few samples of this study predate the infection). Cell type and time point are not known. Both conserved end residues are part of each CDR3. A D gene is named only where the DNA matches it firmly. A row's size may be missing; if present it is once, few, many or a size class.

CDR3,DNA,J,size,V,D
CASTSDREGNIQYF,TGTGCCAGCACCTCGGACAGGGAAGGAAACATTCAGTACTTC,TRBJ2-4,.,TRBV11-2,TRBD1
CASSLAMIGRGKENIQYF,TGTGCCAGCAGCTTAGCGATGATTGGCAGGGGCAAAGAAAACATTCAGTACTTC,TRBJ2-4,.,TRBV7-2,.
CASSPDRGHGYTF,TGTGCCAGCAGTCCCGACAGGGGTCATGGCTACACCTTC,TRBJ1-2,many,TRBV11-2,TRBD1
CAGTRDGSTDTQYF,TGTGCCGGGACGCGGGACGGAAGCACAGATACGCAGTATTTT,TRBJ2-3,few,TRBV6-6,.
CASSEWGGTDTQYF,TGCGCCAGCAGTGAGTGGGGGGGCACAGATACGCAGTATTTT,TRBJ2-3,.,TRBV10-2,.
CATSDWPGQGKNTGELFF,TGTGCCACCAGTGATTGGCCGGGACAGGGAAAGAACACCGGGGAGCTGTTTTTT,TRBJ2-2,few,TRBV24-1,TRBD1
CAISTGNQETQYF,TGTGCCATCTCGACAGGGAACCAAGAGACCCAGTACTTC,TRBJ2-5,few,TRBV6-1,TRBD1
CASTQSRGYGYTF,TGTGCCAGCACCCAATCCAGGGGCTATGGCTACACCTTC,TRBJ1-2,few,TRBV6-5,.
CASSQGETKKSFF,TGTGCCAGCAGCCAAGGCGAGACTAAGAAGTCTTTCTTT,TRBJ1-1,once,TRBV3-1,.
CASSPVGGPYNEQFF,TGTGCCAGCTCACCAGTGGGGGGGCCTTACAATGAGCAGTTCTTC,TRBJ2-1,many,TRBV18,.
CASSQDWGGYTF,TGCGCCAGCAGCCAAGATTGGGGCGGCTACACCTTC,TRBJ1-2,.,TRBV4-1,.
CASAVGDGTYEQYF,TGTGCCAGCGCGGTGGGGGACGGAACCTACGAGCAGTACTTC,TRBJ2-7,many,TRBV6-5,.
CASSYSRPQDYEQYF,TGTGCCAGCAGTTACTCGAGGCCTCAGGACTACGAGCAGTACTTC,TRBJ2-7,few,TRBV6-6,.
CASSVAETGVSLNYGYTF,TGTGCCAGCAGCGTAGCGGAGACGGGGGTTTCCCTTAACTATGGCTACACCTTC,TRBJ1-2,.,TRBV9,.
CAIRLGGTASDEQYF,TGTGCCATCAGACTTGGGGGGACGGCTTCGGACGAGCAGTACTTC,TRBJ2-7,few,TRBV10-3,.
CASSVGGKDQETQYF,TGTGCCAGCAGCGTAGGGGGGAAGGACCAAGAGACCCAGTACTTC,TRBJ2-5,few,TRBV9,.
CASSTRQGVGNEQFF,TGCGCCAGCAGCACCCGACAGGGGGTGGGCAATGAGCAGTTCTTC,TRBJ2-1,few,TRBV4-1,TRBD1
CASSQELSIGIGETQYF,TGCGCCAGCAGCCAAGAGCTATCGATTGGGATAGGAGAGACCCAGTACTTC,TRBJ2-5,few,TRBV4-3,.
CASSLLLGFQETQYF,TGCGCCAGCAGCTTGTTGCTGGGTTTCCAAGAGACCCAGTACTTC,TRBJ2-5,.,TRBV5-1,.
CASSSGGGPQETQYF,TGTGCCAGCAGTTCCGGAGGGGGCCCCCAAGAGACCCAGTACTTC,TRBJ2-5,few,TRBV28,.
CASSYWDTQYF,TGTGCCAGCAGTTACTGGGATACGCAGTATTTT,TRBJ2-3,many,TRBV6-5,.
CSASGGTGANVLTF,TGCAGTGCTTCAGGGGGCACTGGGGCCAACGTCCTGACTTTC,TRBJ2-6,few,TRBV20-1,TRBD1
CASSVDSRHDTQYF,TGTGCCAGCAGCGTAGACAGCCGCCACGATACGCAGTATTTT,TRBJ2-3,.,TRBV9,.
CSADSGAAYEQYF,TGCAGTGCTGATAGCGGGGCGGCCTACGAGCAGTACTTC,TRBJ2-7,once,TRBV20-1,TRBD2
CATTGGANTGELFF,TGTGCCACCACAGGGGGCGCGAACACCGGGGAGCTGTTTTTT,TRBJ2-2,.,TRBV10-3,TRBD1
CSATPLDSKGRETQYF,TGCAGTGCTACCCCGCTTGACTCCAAGGGGCGAGAGACCCAGTACTTC,TRBJ2-5,few,TRBV20-1,.
CAWGPVGADTQYF,TGTGCCTGGGGCCCGGTGGGGGCCGATACGCAGTATTTT,TRBJ2-3,.,TRBV30,.
CATSEAGDQPQHF,TGTGCCACCAGTGAGGCGGGGGATCAGCCCCAGCATTTT,TRBJ1-5,.,TRBV24-1,.
CASGGRGPGNTQYF,TGTGCCAGCGGGGGGAGGGGGCCCGGAAATACGCAGTATTTT,TRBJ2-3,.,TRBV7-2,.
CASSPKRWGGDNEQFF,TGTGCCAGCAGTCCAAAGCGTTGGGGAGGCGACAATGAGCAGTTCTTC,TRBJ2-1,many,TRBV27,.
CASSGTGATEAFF,TGTGCCAGCAGCGGAACGGGGGCCACTGAAGCTTTCTTT,TRBJ1-1,many,TRBV7-2,.
CASSSGTVTTDTQYF,TGTGCCAGCAGCTCGGGGACAGTCACAACAGATACGCAGTATTTT,TRBJ2-3,few,TRBV7-3,TRBD1
CASSAGLGPTGTDTQYF,TGTGCCAGCAGCGCTGGACTAGGCCCAACCGGCACAGATACGCAGTATTTT,TRBJ2-3,.,TRBV6-4,TRBD2
CASSWVAGEVETQYF,TGTGCCAGCAGCTGGGTAGCGGGGGAGGTGGAGACCCAGTACTTC,TRBJ2-5,.,TRBV7-2,TRBD2
CASSYDGRGSYNSPLHF,TGTGCCAGCAGTTACGACGGGCGCGGGTCCTATAATTCACCCCTCCACTTT,TRBJ1-6,few,TRBV6-5,.
CASSQGSRWARYF,TGCGCCAGCAGCCAAGGAAGTCGCTGGGCCCGGTACTTC,TRBJ2-4,.,TRBV4-1,.
CSAVGGVSYNEQFF,TGCAGCGCCGTGGGGGGGGTCTCCTACAATGAGCAGTTCTTC,TRBJ2-1,.,TRBV29-1,TRBD2
CASSQVTGENSGEQFF,TGTGCCAGCAGCCAAGTGACCGGAGAGAACTCGGGTGAGCAGTTCTTC,TRBJ2-1,many,TRBV3-1,.
CASSLEGDTYQPQHF,TGCGCCAGCAGCTTGGAGGGGGACACATATCAGCCCCAGCATTTT,TRBJ1-5,.,TRBV5-1,.
CASSYARSKRISTDTQYF,TGTGCCAGCAGCTATGCGCGGTCTAAGCGGATAAGCACAGATACGCAGTATTTT,TRBJ2-3,many,TRBV6-6,.
CASKGSEVDTQYF,TGCGCCAGCAAGGGGTCTGAGGTAGATACGCAGTATTTT,TRBJ2-3,.,TRBV5-1,.
CASSEMALYGYTF,TGTGCCAGCAGTGAAATGGCGCTTTATGGCTACACCTTC,TRBJ1-2,.,TRBV2,.
CASSSETPDGSPLHF,TGTGCCAGCTCCAGTGAGACCCCGGATGGTTCACCCCTCCACTTT,TRBJ1-6,few,TRBV2,.
CASSRRGPHEQYF,TGTGCCAGCAGCCGCCGGGGGCCCCACGAGCAGTACTTC,TRBJ2-7,.,TRBV14,.
CSAEPGSGNQPQHF,TGCAGTGCTGAGCCAGGGTCTGGCAATCAGCCCCAGCATTTT,TRBJ1-5,.,TRBV20-1,.
CASSSGGGAGTDTQYF,TGTGCCAGCAGTTCGGGCGGGGGGGCCGGCACAGATACGCAGTATTTT,TRBJ2-3,.,TRBV6-5,TRBD2
CASSQGYYSADQETQYF,TGCGCCAGCAGCCAGGGGTATTACAGCGCCGACCAAGAGACCCAGTACTTC,TRBJ2-5,few,TRBV4-1,.
CASRPGLALQETQYF,TGTGCCAGCAGACCTGGACTAGCTCTCCAAGAGACCCAGTACTTC,TRBJ2-5,few,TRBV11-2,TRBD2
CASTPSPPRGYTF,TGTGCCAGCACCCCATCCCCGCCCCGTGGCTACACCTTC,TRBJ1-2,.,TRBV5-6,.
CASSFLASVETQYF,TGTGCCAGCAGTTTTTTGGCTAGCGTAGAGACCCAGTACTTC,TRBJ2-5,.,TRBV12-3/TRBV12-4,.
CASSEGTGGLKTQYF,TGTGCCAGCAGTGAGGGAACAGGGGGCCTGAAGACCCAGTACTTC,TRBJ2-5,.,TRBV6-1,TRBD1
CASSYRGGRPGNEQFF,TGTGCCAGCAGTTACCGGGGGGGACGCCCGGGCAATGAGCAGTTCTTC,TRBJ2-1,few,TRBV6-2/TRBV6-3,TRBD2
CASSAGQGTEAFF,TGCGCCAGCAGCGCGGGACAGGGCACTGAAGCTTTCTTT,TRBJ1-1,once,TRBV5-1,TRBD1
CSVYLRGGGPSGANVLTF,TGCAGCGTTTACCTGCGGGGCGGGGGCCCCTCTGGGGCCAACGTCCTGACTTTC,TRBJ2-6,.,TRBV29-1,.
CASSNTGSSYNEQFF,TGTGCCAGCAGCAATACAGGGAGTTCCTACAATGAGCAGTTCTTC,TRBJ2-1,.,TRBV12-3/TRBV12-4,.
CSAGRLRPYGYTF,TGCAGTGCTGGGAGACTAAGGCCTTATGGCTACACCTTC,TRBJ1-2,many,TRBV20-1,.
CASGKGSYNSPLHF,TGTGCCAGCGGAAAGGGCTCCTATAATTCACCCCTCCACTTT,TRBJ1-6,few,TRBV9,.
CASSDEVDSNEQFF,TGTGCCAGCAGTGACGAGGTGGATTCCAATGAGCAGTTCTTC,TRBJ2-1,few,TRBV6-4,.
CASSLSTAYNSPLHF,TGCGCCAGCAGCTTGTCCACTGCCTATAATTCACCCCTCCACTTT,TRBJ1-6,few,TRBV5-1,.
CASSPRGMPLHF,TGTGCCAGCTCACCACGGGGTATGCCCCTCCACTTT,TRBJ1-6,few,TRBV18,.